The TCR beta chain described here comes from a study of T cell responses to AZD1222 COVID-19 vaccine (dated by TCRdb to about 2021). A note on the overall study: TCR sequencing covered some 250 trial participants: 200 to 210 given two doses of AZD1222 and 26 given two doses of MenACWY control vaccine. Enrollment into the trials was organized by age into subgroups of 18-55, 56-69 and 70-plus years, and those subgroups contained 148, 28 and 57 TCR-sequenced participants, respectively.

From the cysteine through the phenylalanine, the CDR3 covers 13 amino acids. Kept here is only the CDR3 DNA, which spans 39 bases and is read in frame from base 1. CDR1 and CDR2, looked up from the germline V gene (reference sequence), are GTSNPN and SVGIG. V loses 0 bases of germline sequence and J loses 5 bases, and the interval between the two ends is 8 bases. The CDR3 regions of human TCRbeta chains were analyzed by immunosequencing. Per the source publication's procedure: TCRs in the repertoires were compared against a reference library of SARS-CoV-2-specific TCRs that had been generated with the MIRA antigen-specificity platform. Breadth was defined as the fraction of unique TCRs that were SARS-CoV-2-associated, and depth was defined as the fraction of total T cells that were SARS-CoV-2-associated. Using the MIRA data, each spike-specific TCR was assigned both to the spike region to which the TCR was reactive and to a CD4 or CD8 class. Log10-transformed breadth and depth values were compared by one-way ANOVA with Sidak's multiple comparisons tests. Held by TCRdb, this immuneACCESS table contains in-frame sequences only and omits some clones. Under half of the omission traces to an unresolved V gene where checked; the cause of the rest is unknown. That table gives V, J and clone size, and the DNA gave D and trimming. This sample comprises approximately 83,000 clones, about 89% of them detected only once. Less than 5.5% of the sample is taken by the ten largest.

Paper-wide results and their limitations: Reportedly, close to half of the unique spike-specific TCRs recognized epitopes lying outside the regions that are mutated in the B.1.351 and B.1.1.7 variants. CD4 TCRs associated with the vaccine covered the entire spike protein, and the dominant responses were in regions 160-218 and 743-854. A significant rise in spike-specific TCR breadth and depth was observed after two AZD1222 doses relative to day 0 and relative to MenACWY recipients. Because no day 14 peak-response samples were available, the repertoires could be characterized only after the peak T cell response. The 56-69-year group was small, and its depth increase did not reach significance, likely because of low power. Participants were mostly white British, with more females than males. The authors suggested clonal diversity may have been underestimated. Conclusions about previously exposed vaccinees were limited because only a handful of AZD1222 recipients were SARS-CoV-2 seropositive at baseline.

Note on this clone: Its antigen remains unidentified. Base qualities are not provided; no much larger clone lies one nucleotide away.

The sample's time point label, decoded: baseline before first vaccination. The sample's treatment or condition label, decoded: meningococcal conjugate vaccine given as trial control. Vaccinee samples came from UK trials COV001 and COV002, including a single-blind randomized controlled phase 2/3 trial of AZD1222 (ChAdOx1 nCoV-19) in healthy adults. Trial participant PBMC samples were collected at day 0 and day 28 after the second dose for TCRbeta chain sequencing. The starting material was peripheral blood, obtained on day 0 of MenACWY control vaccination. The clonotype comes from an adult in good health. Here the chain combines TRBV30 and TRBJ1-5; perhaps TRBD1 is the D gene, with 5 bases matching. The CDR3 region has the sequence CAWSVQGHQPQHF. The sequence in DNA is TGTGCCTGGAGTGTGCAGGGACATCAGCCCCAGCATTTT.